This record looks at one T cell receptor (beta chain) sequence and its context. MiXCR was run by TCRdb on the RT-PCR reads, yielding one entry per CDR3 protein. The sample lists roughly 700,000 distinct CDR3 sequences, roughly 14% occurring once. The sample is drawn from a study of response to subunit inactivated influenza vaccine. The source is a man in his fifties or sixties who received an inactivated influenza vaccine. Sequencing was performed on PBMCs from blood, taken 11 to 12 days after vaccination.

CDR3 protein: CSAGRGTGSQETQYF. Here the CDR3 DNA reads TGCAGTGCGGGTCGAGGGACGGGAAGTCAAGAGACCCAGTACTTC. The chain carries TRBV20-1 and TRBJ2-5; tentatively, D is TRBD1 or TRBD2 (5 bases each). Germline assignment: CDR1 DFQATT and CDR2 SNEGSKA (reference sequence). V was shortened by 6 bases and J by 2 bases, with 19 bases between the two germline ends. The CDR3 is made up of 15 amino acids.